Sequencing of this T cell receptor (beta chain) was carried out in a study of T cell responses to AZD1222 COVID-19 vaccine. TCRdb's copy holds only in-frame clones and misses some; the assay was immunoSEQ multiplex PCR. The repertoire holds roughly 150,000 clones, about nine tenths seen once, with 1.5% to 2% in the top ten. Trimming removed 2 bases from V and 2 bases from J, with 8 bases in between. This CDR3 spans 13 amino acids. Germline V gene sequence: CDR1 GTSNPN, CDR2 SVGIG (reference sequence). This chain links TRBV30 with TRBJ2-3; D perhaps matches TRBD1 (5 bases). This clonotype originated in an adult in good health. Sequenced here: peripheral blood, sampled on day 0 of AZD1222 vaccination. CDR3: CAWSSGNTDTQYF. DNA of the CDR3: TGTGCCTGGAGTTCAGGGAACACAGATACGCAGTATTTT.